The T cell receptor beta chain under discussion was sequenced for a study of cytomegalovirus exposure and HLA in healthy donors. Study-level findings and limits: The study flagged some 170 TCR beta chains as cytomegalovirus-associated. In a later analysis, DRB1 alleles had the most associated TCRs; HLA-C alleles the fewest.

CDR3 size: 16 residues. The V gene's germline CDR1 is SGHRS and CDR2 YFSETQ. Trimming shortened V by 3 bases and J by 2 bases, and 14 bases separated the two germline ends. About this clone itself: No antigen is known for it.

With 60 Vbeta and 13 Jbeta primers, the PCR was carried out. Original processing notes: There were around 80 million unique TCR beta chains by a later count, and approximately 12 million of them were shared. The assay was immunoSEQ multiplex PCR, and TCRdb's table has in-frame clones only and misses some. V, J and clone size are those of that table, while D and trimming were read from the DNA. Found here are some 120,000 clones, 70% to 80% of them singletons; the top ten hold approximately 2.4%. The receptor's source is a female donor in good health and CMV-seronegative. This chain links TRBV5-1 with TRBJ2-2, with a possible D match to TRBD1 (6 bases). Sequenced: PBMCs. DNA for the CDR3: TGCGCCAGCAGCTCGACAGGCGAAGCTAACACCGGGGAGCTGTTTTTT. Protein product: CASSSTGEANTGELFF.